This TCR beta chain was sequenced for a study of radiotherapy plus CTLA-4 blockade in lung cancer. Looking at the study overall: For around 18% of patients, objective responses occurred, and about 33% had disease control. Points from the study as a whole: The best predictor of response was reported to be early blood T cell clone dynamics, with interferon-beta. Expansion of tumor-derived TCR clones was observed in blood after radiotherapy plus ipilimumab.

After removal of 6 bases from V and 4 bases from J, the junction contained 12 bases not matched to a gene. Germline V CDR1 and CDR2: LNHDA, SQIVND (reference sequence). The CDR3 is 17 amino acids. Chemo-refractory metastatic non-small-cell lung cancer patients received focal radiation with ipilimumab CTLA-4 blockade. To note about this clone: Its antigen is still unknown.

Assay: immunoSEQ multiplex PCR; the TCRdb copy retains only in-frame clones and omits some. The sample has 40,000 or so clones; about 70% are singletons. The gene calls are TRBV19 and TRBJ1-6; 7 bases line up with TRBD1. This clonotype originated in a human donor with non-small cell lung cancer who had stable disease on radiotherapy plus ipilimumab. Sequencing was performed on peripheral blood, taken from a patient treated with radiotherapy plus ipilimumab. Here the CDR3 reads CASRRDSGTAYNSPLHF. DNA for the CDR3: TGTGCCAGTAGGAGGGACTCCGGGACAGCTTATAATTCACCCCTCCACTTT.